Sequencing of this TCR beta chain was carried out in a study of OX40 agonist ivuxolimab in advanced cancers. In terms of the full investigation: Ivuxolimab, which targeted the costimulatory receptor OX40 (CD134), was an agonistic, fully human IgG2 monoclonal antibody. Intravenous ivuxolimab was administered to patients every 2 weeks at six dose levels: 0.01, 0.1, 0.3, 1.5, 3 and 10 mg/kg. Among the roughly 54 dose-escalation patients, 19 had hepatocellular carcinoma, about 15 melanoma, 9 renal cell carcinoma and 9 head and neck cancer. In the dose-escalation cohort, 75% to 85% of patients were male, and the mean age was approximately 60 years with a range of roughly 23 to 79. Patients were allowed to have had prior anti-PD-1, anti-PD-L1 or anti-CTLA-4 therapy, and 40% of the dose-escalation patients had been treated with checkpoint inhibitors. Three dose-escalation patients achieved partial responses, one with hepatocellular carcinoma and two with cutaneous melanoma. The purpose of peripheral TCRbeta sequencing was to test whether ivuxolimab changed TCR sequence diversity and led to clonal T-cell expansion. The paper describes the monotherapy dose-escalation part (N of about 52 patients) of the phase I trial of ivuxolimab. The study at large found these results: Low levels of normalized T-cell clonal expansion were also seen in some nonresponding patients. Which antigens the clonally expanded peripheral T cells were specific for was not determined. Partial responders in the 0.1-3.0 mg/kg groups had among the lowest normalized peripheral clonal expansion, especially among CD8+ T cells. After ivuxolimab, more expanded clones were found on average in CD8+ T cells than in CD4+ T cells. At doses of 0.1 to 3.0 mg/kg, clonal expansion of both CD4+ and CD8+ T cells in blood was seen between baseline and week 6.

Genomic DNA was extracted from sorted cells for sequencing of the TCRbeta CDR3 region. The immunoSEQ Assay was used for sequencing of TCRbeta CDR3 regions. This immuneACCESS table, as held by TCRdb, lists in-frame sequences with V and J called but not all clones. Of the missing ones, under half trace to an unresolved V gene in checked studies; the others have no known cause. A total of 95,000 to 100,000 clones appear in this sample, 70% to 85% of them only once. About 1.5% of the sample is in the top ten clones. CDR1 and CDR2 are read off the germline V gene as MNHEY and SVGAGI. From cysteine to phenylalanine, the CDR3 is 13 amino acids long. The kept DNA is CDR3 alone, 39 bases in frame from the first base. V is reduced by 7 bases and J by 6 bases, leaving a spacing of 15 bases between them. Patients with a history of autoimmune disease or receiving systemic immunosuppression were excluded from the trial. Peripheral blood for TCR sequencing was drawn from every dose cohort at baseline, at cycle 4 day 1 and at cycle 7 day 1. Samples came from an open-label, multicenter, first-in-human phase I dose-escalation trial of ivuxolimab. Adults with locally advanced or metastatic melanoma, renal cell, hepatocellular, or head and neck squamous cell carcinoma were enrolled in the trial. CD4+ and CD8+ T cells were sorted separately from peripheral blood before TCR sequencing.

To note about this clone: This receptor's antigen is unknown. Base qualities were left out, and no much larger clone turns up one base away.

The chain joins TRBV6-5 to TRBJ1-2, with TRBD1 tentatively as D gene (6 bases match). The material sequenced was CD4+ or CD8+ T cells sorted from blood, taken in a trial of the OX40 agonist ivuxolimab. The clonotype originates from an adult with an advanced solid tumor such as melanoma, head and neck, liver or kidney cancer. The CDR3 reads as follows: CASTGARNDGYTF. The DNA sequence is as follows: TGTGCCAGCACAGGGGCCAGAAACGATGGCTACACCTTC.